A single sample is the source of the 30 T cell receptor beta chains below, sequenced in a study of T cells in women clearing cervical HPV infection. TCRdb's copy holds only in-frame clones and misses some; the assay was immunoSEQ multiplex PCR. The specimen's table records roughly 28,000 clones. Material for sequencing was blood buffy coat. The source is a woman between 18 and 70 years old with a cervical HPV16 infection that either progressed to CIN3+ or cleared (not recorded which).

Remarks on this clone: Read sequence stops 3 residues before the CDR3 end, and the germline J gene provides the missing end. The V and J genes are TRBV20-1 and TRBJ2-3; TRBD2 agrees at 9 bases. Germline CDR1 is DFQATT and CDR2 is SNEGSKA (reference sequence). J gave up 7 bases and V 0 bases, and 11 bases lay outside the gene matches. The CDR3 loop spans 16 amino acids. The covered CDR3 bases are TGCAGTGCTAGAGATTCTAGGAGGACTAGCGTATATACG. As protein: CSARDSRRTSVYT. The full CDR3 protein reads CSARDSRRTSVYTQYF.

To note about this clone: The read halts 3 residues ahead of the CDR3 end, with the missing end drawn from the germline J gene. The chain combines TRBV7-2 with TRBJ2-7; TRBD2 might be the D (6 bases). CDR3 size: 13 residues. V was pared by 5 bases and J by 6 bases, with 14 bases between. Germline V gives CDR1 SGHTA, CDR2 FQGNSA. The CDR3 spells CASSPGRGFEQYF. The covered CDR3 bases are TGTGCCAGCAGCCCCGGACGGGGGTTCGAG.

Details on this clone: The read is 3 residues too short to cover the CDR3 end, so that end is filled in from the germline J gene. The chain has TRBV7-6 and TRBJ1-1, with a weak D call TRBD1 (6 bases). The length of the CDR3 is 13 residues. Per the germline V gene, CDR1 is SGHVS and CDR2 is FNYEAQ. CDR3 bases read: TGTGCCAGCAGCTTAATACAGGGAGATACG. It codes for CASSLIQGDT. The entire CDR3 protein is CASSLIQGDTAFF.

About this clone: The read terminates 3 residues before the CDR3 end, so the remaining end is supplied by the germline J gene. V usage is TRBV5-6 and J usage is TRBJ1-1; possible D gene TRBD1, 6 bases. CDR3 length: 14 amino acids. V was cut by 7 bases and J by 4 bases, with 17 bases left in between. In germline, CDR1 is SGHDT, CDR2 YYEEEE. Here the CDR3 reads CASRDTVMGTEAFF. The part of the CDR3 DNA that was read is TGTGCCAGCCGGGACACGGTAATGGGCACTGAA.

To note about this clone: Read coverage stops 3 residues before the CDR3 terminus; the germline J gene supplies the remainder. The chain is built from TRBV5-6 and TRBJ1-1, with 8 positions matching TRBD1. J was trimmed by 6 bases and V by 0 bases; bases with no gene match: 7. Germline V CDR1 and CDR2: SGHDT, YYEEEE. This CDR3 contains 15 residues. The CDR3 DNA, read in part, is TGTGCCAGCAGCTTGGCAGGGGGCTCTTGGTCTGAA. Amino acids: CASSLAGGSWSE. The CDR3 in its entirety is CASSLAGGSWSEAFF.

To note about this clone: The read is 3 residues too short to cover the CDR3 end, so that end is filled in from the germline J gene. This sequence joins TRBV18 and TRBJ1-4; 8 nucleotides agree with TRBD1. The germline gives CDR1 KGHSH, CDR2 LQKENI. V trimming: 6 bases; J trimming: 3 bases; junction bases outside the gene matches: 6. The CDR3 has 15 amino acids. CDR3 region: CASSLNRGANEKLFF. CDR3 DNA, as far as it was read: TGTGCCAGCTCCCTCAACAGGGGGGCTAATGAAAAA. The complete variable domain, with remaining parts taken from reference TRBV18 and TRBJ1-4, reads NAGVMQNPRHLVRRRGQEARLRCSPMKGHSHVYWYRQLPEEGLKFMVYLQKENIIDESGMPKERFSAEFPKEGPSILRIQQVVRGDSAAYFCASSLNRGANEKLFFGSGTQLSVL.

With regard to this clone: The CDR3 is cut off 3 residues early in the read; its end comes from the germline J gene. The V and J genes are TRBV28 and TRBJ2-7; D remains unclear. CDR1 and CDR2 (germline): MDHEN, SYDVKM. The CDR3 consists of 13 residues. Deletions cut 2 bases from V and 3 bases from J, with 8 bases between. CDR3 protein: CASSLPNNYEQYF. Incomplete CDR3 DNA: TGTGCCAGCAGTTTACCAAACAACTACGAG.

To note about this clone: Read data end 3 residues before the CDR3 end; the end is taken from the germline J gene. The rearrangement uses TRBV28 and TRBJ2-7; TRBD1 agrees at 8 bases. This CDR3 spans 16 amino acids. The J segment lost 4 bases and the V segment lost 7 bases, leaving 15 bases of the junction unmatched. Germline V gene lookup returns CDR1 MDHEN and CDR2 SYDVKM. CDR3 DNA (partial): TGTGCCAGCACCATCCACTCAGGGGGCGGATTTTACGAG. The encoded protein is CASTIHSGGGFYE. The entire CDR3 protein reads CASTIHSGGGFYEQYF.

As to this clone: The observed sequence ends 3 residues before the CDR3 terminus, with the missing tail filled in from the germline J gene. The chain recombines TRBV7-9 with TRBJ2-3; D is uncertain. The CDR3 spans 13 residues. CDR1 SEHNR and CDR2 FQNEAQ come from the germline V gene (reference sequence). The sequenced part of the CDR3 DNA is TGTGCCAGCACCGTATCTAGTACCGAGACG. It codes for CASTVSSTET. The whole CDR3 protein reads CASTVSSTETQYF. Full variable domain (remainder filled in from reference TRBV7-9 and TRBJ2-3): DTGVSQNPRHKITKRGQNVTFRCDPISEHNRLYWYRQTLGQGPEFLTYFQNEAQLEKSRLLSDRFSAERPKGSFSTLEIQRTEQGDSAMYLCASTVSSTETQYFGPGTRLTVL.

Details on this clone: The CDR3 is cut off 3 residues early in the read; its end comes from the germline J gene. The chain employs TRBV6-2 or TRBV6-3 and TRBJ1-2; D uncertain. CDR3 size: 12 residues. The germline V gene encodes CDR1 MNHEY and CDR2 SVGEGT. The V end lost 6 bases, the J end lost 5 bases, and 10 bases lay between the germline ends. CDR3 DNA, as far as it was read: TGTGCCAGCAGCGGGGATACTTATGGC. Encoded protein: CASSGDTYG. The whole CDR3 sequence is CASSGDTYGYTF.

As concerns this clone: Read coverage stops 3 residues before the CDR3 terminus; the germline J gene supplies the remainder. The chain has TRBV20-1 and TRBJ1-5; the D gene is possibly TRBD1 (5 bases). The CDR3 totals 13 residues. Germline V gene lookup returns CDR1 DFQATT and CDR2 SNEGSKA (reference sequence). The V gene lost 2 bases and the J gene lost 4 bases, with 9 bases spanning the gap. The covered CDR3 bases are TGCAGTGCTAGACGCAGGGAGAATCAGCCC. Residues: CSARRRENQP. The whole CDR3 region reads CSARRRENQPQHF.

CDR3 bases read: TGTGCCAGCAGCCTCCAGGGAGCCGGGACTACTTCCTACGAG. It encodes CASSLQGAGTTSYE. In full, the CDR3 reads CASSLQGAGTTSYEQYF. The chain is built from TRBV4-2 and TRBJ2-7; TRBD2 agrees at 7 bases. The CDR3 end is not reached by the read, which stops 3 residues before it; the germline J gene fills it in. CDR1 and CDR2 from the germline V gene are LGHNA and YNFKEQ. The junction had 13 bases not matched to a gene; V was cut back by 4 bases and J by 1 base. The CDR3 loop spans 17 amino acids.

Regarding this clone: The observed sequence ends 3 residues before the CDR3 terminus, with the missing tail filled in from the germline J gene. The rearrangement links TRBV19 to TRBJ2-1, with TRBD1 as a possible D gene (6 bases). Germline V CDR1 and CDR2: LNHDA, SQIVND (reference sequence). This CDR3 comprises 16 residues. The V and J ends lost 5 bases and 3 bases respectively, with 17 bases between them. The CDR3 here is CASSSELGALYNEQFF. The sequenced CDR3 bases are TGTGCCAGTAGTTCAGAACTGGGGGCTCTCTACAATGAG.

About this clone: Coverage ceases 3 residues before the CDR3 finishes, and the germline J gene fills in the end. The V call is TRBV30, the J call TRBJ2-3, with D maybe TRBD1 (6 bases). Looked up from germline, CDR1 is GTSNPN and CDR2 is SVGIG (reference sequence). The CDR3 sequence is 14 residues long. The sequenced part of the CDR3 DNA is TGTGCCTGGGGTGCCGGGACACAAAAGGGGGCG. This sequence encodes CAWGAGTQKGA. From start to end, the CDR3 is CAWGAGTQKGAQYF.

Comments on this clone: Read data end 3 residues before the CDR3 end; the end is taken from the germline J gene. This rearrangement joins TRBV12-3 or TRBV12-4 to TRBJ2-7, with D perhaps TRBD1 (6 bases). This CDR3 region has 14 residues. V was pared by 6 bases and J by 3 bases, with 15 bases between. The DNA read from the CDR3 is TGTGCCAGCAGGCAAGGGGGTGTGATCTACGAG. Its protein product is CASRQGGVIYE. The whole CDR3 reads CASRQGGVIYEQYF.

Comments on this clone: The read ends 3 residues early relative to the CDR3; the germline J gene fills the gap. J is TRBJ1-2 and V is TRBV7-9, with D hard to call. Germline CDR1 and CDR2: SEHNR and FQNEAQ (reference sequence). CDR3 length: 14 amino acids. The chain's CDR3 is CASSYPSGANDYTF. Incomplete CDR3 DNA: TGTGCCAGCAGCTATCCCTCGGGTGCAAATGAC.

On this clone itself: The read comes to an end 3 residues before the CDR3 does, leaving the germline J gene to fill in the end. The chain carries TRBV7-8 and TRBJ1-1; 7 nucleotides align to TRBD1. This CDR3 region has 15 residues. Germline loops: CDR1 SGHVS, CDR2 FQNEAQ. The trim removed 5 bases at V and 4 bases at J, leaving 10 bases unmatched. The CDR3 loop reads CASSPQGYEGTEAFF. The sequenced CDR3 bases are TGTGCCAGCAGCCCACAGGGGTACGAGGGCACTGAA.

As for this clone: The CDR3 is cut off 3 residues early in the read; its end comes from the germline J gene. The genes are TRBV6-2 or TRBV6-3 and TRBJ1-4, with 12 bases matching TRBD1. The CDR3 extends over 17 amino acids. Germline assignment: CDR1 MNHEY and CDR2 SVGEGT. This CDR3 is CASSRGQGASYNSPLFF. Partial CDR3 DNA: TGTGCCAGCAGCAGGGGACAGGGGGCGTCCTATAATTCACCA.

As concerns this clone: The read is 3 residues too short to cover the CDR3 end, so that end is filled in from the germline J gene. This chain uses TRBV5-1 with TRBJ2-3; no firm D call. This CDR3 has 14 residues. The germline gives CDR1 SGHRS, CDR2 YFSETQ. V lost 6 bases and J 2 bases, leaving 13 bases between the germline ends. The sequenced part of the CDR3 DNA is TGCGCCAGCAACCCACGAGCTGACACAGATACG. It is translated as CASNPRADTDT. The CDR3 reads in full as CASNPRADTDTQYF.

The CDR3 region is CSASPTQGGSGYTF. The sequenced part of the CDR3 DNA is TGCAGTGCTTCACCGACCCAGGGGGGAAGTGGC. The rearrangement uses TRBV20-1 and TRBJ1-2; 7 positions agree with TRBD1. Sequencing ends 3 residues short of the CDR3 end; the germline J gene provides the rest. The CDR3 has 14 amino acids. CDR1 is DFQATT and CDR2 is SNEGSKA in the germline V gene (reference sequence). The V segment lost 5 bases and the J segment 7 bases; nucleotides outside the gene matches: 13.

Comment on this clone: The DNA ends 3 residues before the CDR3 does, and the rest of the CDR3 is filled in from the germline J gene. The chain is built from TRBV2 and TRBJ1-2, with TRBD1 matching over 7 bases. The CDR3 has 13 amino acids. The germline CDR1 and CDR2 sequences are SNHLY and FYNNEI. The J segment lost 4 bases and the V segment lost 6 bases, leaving 5 bases of the junction unmatched. CDR3 DNA (partial): TGTGCCAGCAGAGGGGGCGTGGGCTATGGC. Translation: CASRGGVGYG. The CDR3 in its entirety is CASRGGVGYGYTF.

As concerns this clone: The observed sequence ends 3 residues before the CDR3 terminus, with the missing tail filled in from the germline J gene. The J gene is TRBJ2-5, the V gene TRBV20-1; 14 bases fit TRBD2. Germline CDR1 is DFQATT and CDR2 is SNEGSKA (reference sequence). The CDR3 spans 14 residues. Unmatched junction bases numbered 2, after V lost 5 bases and J lost 3 bases. The CDR3 reads CSAAGLAGEETQYF. Partial CDR3 DNA: TGCAGTGCTGCGGGACTAGCGGGAGAAGAGACC.

Points on this clone: Coverage ceases 3 residues before the CDR3 finishes, and the germline J gene fills in the end. This chain connects TRBV12-3 or TRBV12-4 to TRBJ2-1, with TRBD2 identical over 7 bases. This CDR3 has 14 amino acids. Trimming at V came to 5 bases and at J to 5 bases, leaving 6 bases not matched to a gene. This CDR3 is CASSSGVPDNEQFF. The sequenced CDR3 bases are TGTGCCAGCAGTAGCGGGGTCCCAGACAATGAG.

On this clone itself: The read falls 3 residues short of the CDR3 end, and the missing part is taken from the germline J gene. The J gene is TRBJ1-2, the V gene TRBV6-2 or TRBV6-3; maybe TRBD1 (5 bases). Germline CDR1 MNHEY, CDR2 SVGEGT. The CDR3 runs 12 residues. The CDR3 DNA, read in part, is TGTGCCAGCGGGCCCTGGGACTACGAC. This translates into CASGPWDYD. The whole CDR3 sequence is CASGPWDYDYTF.

Worth noting for this clone: Read coverage stops 3 residues before the CDR3 terminus; the germline J gene supplies the remainder. The rearrangement links TRBV6-2 or TRBV6-3 to TRBJ2-5, with no clear D. Germline CDR1 reads MNHEY; CDR2 reads SVGEGT. V lost 5 bases to trimming and J lost 6 bases, with 7 bases between them. The CDR3 covers 11 residues. The sequenced part of the CDR3 DNA is TGTGCCAGCAGTACGGTTCAGACC. This gives the protein CASSTVQT. The CDR3 in its entirety is CASSTVQTQYF.

Turning to this clone: Read coverage stops 3 residues before the CDR3 terminus; the germline J gene supplies the remainder. The chain joins TRBV7-9 to TRBJ2-3, with 7 bases matching TRBD1. Germline CDR1 SEHNR, CDR2 FQNEAQ (reference sequence). CDR3 length: 12 amino acids. The CDR3 DNA, read in part, is TGTGCCAGCAGCAACAGGGGTGAGACG. This translates into CASSNRGET. The entire CDR3 protein reads CASSNRGETQYF.

As to this clone: Sequencing ends 3 residues short of the CDR3 end; the germline J gene provides the rest. The chain uses TRBV19 and TRBJ2-7, with D hard to call. Trimming took 3 bases from V and 3 from J, leaving 12 bases between them. Germline V gives CDR1 LNHDA, CDR2 SQIVND (reference sequence). The CDR3 consists of 14 residues. The CDR3 loop is CASSIDNRNYEQYF. The DNA read from the CDR3 is TGTGCCAGTAGTATTGACAATCGAAACTACGAG.

As regards this clone: The read falls 3 residues short of the CDR3 end, and the missing part is taken from the germline J gene. V gene TRBV20-1 combines with J gene TRBJ1-5, with 10 bases aligning to TRBD1. V lost 4 bases, J lost 5 bases, and 8 bases stayed unmatched. Germline CDR1 is DFQATT and CDR2 is SNEGSKA (reference sequence). The CDR3 runs to 15 residues. The CDR3 reads CSATEGTGAYQPQHF. CDR3 DNA (partial): TGCAGTGCTACAGAGGGGACAGGGGCATATCAGCCC.

Worth noting for this clone: Read sequence stops 3 residues before the CDR3 end, and the germline J gene provides the missing end. The V gene is TRBV7-7, the J gene TRBJ2-5, with 7 bases fitting TRBD1. From germline, CDR1 is SSHAT and CDR2 FNYEAQ (reference sequence). The CDR3 consists of 13 residues. Losses at the gene ends were 5 bases for V and 3 bases for J; bases not matched to a gene: 3. The CDR3: CASSADRKETQYF. The CDR3 bases that were read are TGTGCCAGCAGCGCGGACAGGAAAGAGACC.

Details on this clone: Coverage ceases 3 residues before the CDR3 finishes, and the germline J gene fills in the end. The chain has TRBV5-1 and TRBJ1-2, with TRBD1 matching 8 bases. Germline V lookup: CDR1 SGHRS, CDR2 YFSETQ. The V segment lost 7 bases and the J segment 6 bases; nucleotides outside the gene matches: 8. CDR3 length equals 13 residues. The DNA read from the CDR3 is TGCGCCAGCGCCGACGGACAGGGTGATGGC. It is translated as CASADGQGDG. The whole CDR3 protein is CASADGQGDGYTF.